Listed below are T cell receptor beta chains from one sample, sequenced in a study of OX40 agonist ivuxolimab in advanced cancers. Only in-frame clones appear in the TCRdb table, and some are missing; sequencing was by immunoSEQ multiplex PCR. This sample has fewer than 80,000 clones, with 85% found just once. The sequencing here drew on CD4+ or CD8+ T cells sorted from blood, taken in a trial of the OX40 agonist ivuxolimab. These receptors were obtained from an adult with an advanced solid tumor such as melanoma, head and neck, liver or kidney cancer. Each CDR3 is given with its conserved first and last residue. Fields, in order: J gene, clone size, V gene, D gene, CDR3 length, CDR3 DNA, CDR3 protein. The D gene is left open where the match is weak. Rows may omit the clone size; those that give it use once, few, many or a size class.

TRBJ1-4 - TRBV7-2 - 15 TGTGCCAGCAGCTCAGATGCGTATTGGGGTGAAAAACTGTTTTTT CASSSDAYWGEKLFF
TRBJ1-4 - TRBV7-2 - 15 TGTGCCAGCAGCTTAGGGCCCAAGGATAATGAAAAACTGTTTTTT CASSLGPKDNEKLFF
TRBJ2-7 - TRBV7-9 - 14 TGTGCCAGCAGCCCGGGACGGGCTAGCGACGAGCAGTACTTC CASSPGRASDEQYF
TRBJ2-5 - TRBV6-5 TRBD2 13 TGTGCCAGCAGTTACTCCGGGGGGGAGACCCAGTACTTC CASSYSGGETQYF
TRBJ1-1 - TRBV6-5 - 16 TGTGCCAGCAGTTACTCTCCCGCTTGGACGAACACTGAAGCTTTCTTT CASSYSPAWTNTEAFF
TRBJ1-1 - TRBV9 - 13 TGTGCCAGCAGCGTAGATGTTGGCACTGAAGCTTTCTTT CASSVDVGTEAFF
TRBJ2-7 - TRBV27 - 14 TGTGCCAGCAGTTTAGGCAGGGGGGGGTACGAGCAGTACTTC CASSLGRGGYEQYF
TRBJ1-5 - TRBV21-1 - 14 TGTGCCAGCAGTCGAGGGACAGAAAATCAGCCCCAGCATTTT CASSRGTENQPQHF
TRBJ2-7 - TRBV23-1 - 13 TGCGCCAGCAGCCGGACAGCAACGTACGAGCAGTACTTC CASSRTATYEQYF
TRBJ1-6 few TRBV27 TRBD1 15 TGTGCCAGCAGTGTAAAGACAGGGGATAATTCACCCCTCCACTTT CASSVKTGDNSPLHF
TRBJ1-1 - TRBV6-1 - 13 TGTGCTGGGGAGGGGGAAATGAACACTGAAGCTTTCTTT CAGEGEMNTEAFF
TRBJ1-6 - TRBV9 - 16 TGTGCCAGCAGCCTAGAACAGGTTCGGGAAAATTCACCCCTCCACTTT CASSLEQVRENSPLHF
TRBJ2-1 - TRBV5-1 TRBD1 13 TGCGCCAGCAACCGGGACAGAGACAATGAGCAGTTCTTC CASNRDRDNEQFF
TRBJ2-7 - TRBV18 TRBD1 16 TGTGCCAGCTCACCATATGGGACAGGGACCCGCTACGAGCAGTACTTC CASSPYGTGTRYEQYF